This T cell receptor beta chain stems from a study of beta chain features in type 1 diabetes. Study-level findings and limits: For Type 1 diabetes patients, all four CD4+ subsets carried TCRB CDR3s that were moderately but significantly shorter.

The ends were cut back, 5 bases at V and 0 bases at J, with 14 bases in the middle. This CDR3 comprises 14 residues. Looked up from germline, CDR1 is GTSNPN and CDR2 is SVGIG (reference sequence). Each of the sorted populations had a purity greater than 98%. Comment on this clone: Its antigen remains unidentified. Other DNA sequences in the same sample also yield this CDR3.

Of the isolated RNA, all was reverse transcribed, and so the sequenced material was expressed TCRB transcripts. Repertoires were generated with immunoSEQ multiplex PCR, while TCRdb's copy carries only in-frame clones and drops some. The sample includes a few hundred thousand clones, 25% to 35% of them seen just once. The rearrangement links TRBV30 to TRBJ2-7, with D perhaps matching TRBD1 (6 bases). The receptor was isolated from a man aged 30-40 years in good health. The sequenced sample was central memory CD4+ T cells from blood. CDR3 amino acids: CAWGLGGSSYEQYF. CDR3 bases: TGTGCCTGGGGGTTAGGGGGTAGCTCCTACGAGCAGTACTTC. The entire variable domain, with the rest obtained from reference TRBV30 and TRBJ2-7, is as follows: SQTIHQWPATLVQPVGSPLSLECTVEGTSNPNLYWYRQAAGRGLQLLFYSVGIGQISSEVPQNLSASRPQDRQFILSSKKLLLSDSGFYLCAWGLGGSSYEQYFGPGTRLTVT.